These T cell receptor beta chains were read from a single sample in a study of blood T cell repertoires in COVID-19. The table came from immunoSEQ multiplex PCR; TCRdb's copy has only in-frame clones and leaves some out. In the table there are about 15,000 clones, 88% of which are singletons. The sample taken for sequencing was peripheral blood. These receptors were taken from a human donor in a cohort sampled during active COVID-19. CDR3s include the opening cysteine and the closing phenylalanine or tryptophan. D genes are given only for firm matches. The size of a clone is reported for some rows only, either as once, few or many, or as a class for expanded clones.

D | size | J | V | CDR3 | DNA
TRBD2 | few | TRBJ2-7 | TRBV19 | CASSMTSGTLYEQYF | TGTGCCAGTAGTATGACTAGCGGGACCTTATACGAGCAGTACTTC
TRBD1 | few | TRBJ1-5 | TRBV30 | CAWSQQGQPQHF | TGTGCCTGGAGTCAACAGGGGCAGCCCCAGCATTTT
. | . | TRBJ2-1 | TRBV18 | CASSPSEAHNEQFF | TGTGCCAGCTCACCCTCAGAGGCGCACAATGAGCAGTTCTTC
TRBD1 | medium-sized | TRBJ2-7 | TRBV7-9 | CASSVSQGEQYF | TGTGCCAGCAGCGTTTCACAGGGGGAGCAGTACTTC
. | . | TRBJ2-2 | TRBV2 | CASTKRSTNTGELFF | TGTGCCAGCACAAAGCGGAGCACGAACACCGGGGAGCTGTTTTTT
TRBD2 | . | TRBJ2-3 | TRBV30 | CAWSVRYQREPTDTQYF | TGTGCCTGGAGTGTACGGTACCAGCGGGAGCCCACAGATACGCAGTATTTT
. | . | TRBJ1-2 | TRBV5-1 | CASSLGQGNGYTF | TGCGCCAGCAGCTTGGGCCAGGGGAATGGCTACACCTTC
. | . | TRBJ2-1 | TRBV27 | CASSLVGGEQFF | TGTGCCAGCAGTCTGGTTGGAGGTGAGCAGTTCTTC
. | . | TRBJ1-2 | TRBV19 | CASSTPGGSDMGYTF | TGTGCCAGTAGTACCCCGGGCGGGAGTGATATGGGCTACACCTTC
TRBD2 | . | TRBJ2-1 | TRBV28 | CASIRTSGAVGEQFF | TGTGCCAGCATCCGGACTAGCGGGGCGGTAGGTGAGCAGTTCTTC
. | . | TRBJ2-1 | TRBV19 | CASSFSGTYNEQFF | TGTGCCAGTAGTTTTAGCGGAACCTACAATGAGCAGTTCTTC
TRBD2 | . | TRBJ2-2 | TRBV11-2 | CASSFLFGGRQTGELFF | TGTGCCAGCAGCTTTCTCTTTGGCGGGAGGCAGACCGGGGAGCTGTTTTTT
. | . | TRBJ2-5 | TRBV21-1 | CASSKVCGLQGGEETQYF | TGTGCCAGCAGCAAAGTTTGTGGTTTACAAGGCGGAGAAGAGACCCAGTACTTC
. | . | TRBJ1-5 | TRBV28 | CASNSGQGPNQPQHF | TGTGCCAGCAACTCCGGTCAGGGTCCCAATCAGCCCCAGCATTTT
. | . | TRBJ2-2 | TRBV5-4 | CASSGQGLIGRELFF | TGTGCCAGCAGCGGCCAGGGTCTCATAGGGCGGGAGCTGTTTTTT
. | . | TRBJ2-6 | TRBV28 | CASNTLGAGPLLTF | TGTGCCAGCAATACCCTGGGGGCAGGGCCCCTCCTGACTTTC
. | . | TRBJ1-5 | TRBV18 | CASSTRTTGVDSNQPQHF | TGTGCCAGCTCAACGCGGACGACAGGAGTCGATAGCAATCAGCCCCAGCATTTT
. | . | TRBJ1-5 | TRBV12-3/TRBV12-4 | CPPRPQHF | TGCCCCCCCCGGCCCCAGCATTTT
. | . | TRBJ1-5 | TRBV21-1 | CASSKGGPRGNQPQHF | TGTGCCAGCAGCAAAGGAGGACCGAGGGGGAATCAGCCCCAGCATTTT
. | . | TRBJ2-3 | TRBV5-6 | CASSWLSTDTQYF | TGTGCCAGCAGCTGGCTTAGCACAGATACGCAGTATTTT
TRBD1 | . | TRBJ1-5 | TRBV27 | CASSPTGQGFRPQHF | TGTGCCAGCAGCCCGACGGGACAGGGTTTTCGGCCCCAGCATTTT
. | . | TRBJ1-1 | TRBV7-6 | CASSEVHGAAMNTEAFF | TGTGCCAGCAGCGAAGTTCATGGGGCAGCCATGAACACTGAAGCTTTCTTT
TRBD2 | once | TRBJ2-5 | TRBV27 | CASRIAGGSQETQYF | TGTGCCAGCAGAATAGCGGGAGGGTCACAAGAGACCCAGTACTTC
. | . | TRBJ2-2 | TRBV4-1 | CASSPLAGELFF | TGCGCCAGCAGCCCACTCGCCGGGGAGCTGTTTTTT
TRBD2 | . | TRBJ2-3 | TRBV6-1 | CASSAGTIGSTDTQYF | TGTGCCAGCAGTGCCGGGACTATAGGTAGCACAGATACGCAGTATTTT
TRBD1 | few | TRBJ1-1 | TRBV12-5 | CASGEQGATEAFF | TGTGCTAGTGGTGAACAGGGGGCCACTGAAGCTTTCTTT
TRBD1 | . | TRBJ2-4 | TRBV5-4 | CASRKQGAKNIQYF | TGTGCCAGCAGAAAACAGGGGGCCAAAAACATTCAGTACTTC
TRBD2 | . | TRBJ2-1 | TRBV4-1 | CASSPLGLAGGPYNEQFF | TGCGCCAGCAGCCCCCTCGGACTAGCGGGAGGGCCCTACAATGAGCAGTTCTTC
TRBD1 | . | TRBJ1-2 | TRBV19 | CASSDPGQGFYGYTF | TGTGCCAGTAGTGACCCGGGACAGGGATTCTATGGCTACACCTTC
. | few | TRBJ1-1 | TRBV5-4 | CASSLAARMDTEAFF | TGTGCCAGCAGCTTGGCCGCGAGGATGGATACTGAAGCTTTCTTT
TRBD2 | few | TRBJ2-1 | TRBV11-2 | CASSLDRGGRSYNEQFF | TGTGCCAGCAGCTTAGACCGGGGGGGGCGCTCCTACAATGAGCAGTTCTTC
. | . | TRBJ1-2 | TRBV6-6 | CASSYSTAGGNGYTF | TGTGCCAGCAGTTACTCGACTGCAGGCGGGAATGGCTACACCTTC
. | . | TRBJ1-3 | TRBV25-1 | CASVRGNTIYF | TGTGCCAGCGTCCGTGGAAACACCATATATTTT
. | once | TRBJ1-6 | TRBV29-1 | CSRVQVTSSYNSPLHF | TGCAGCCGCGTTCAGGTTACGAGCTCCTATAATTCACCCCTCCACTTT
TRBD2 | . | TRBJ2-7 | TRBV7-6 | CASSPGSGRALNEQYF | TGTGCCAGCAGCCCCGGTAGCGGGAGGGCCCTGAACGAGCAGTACTTC
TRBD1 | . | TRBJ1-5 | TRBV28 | CASSFAGGNQPQHF | TGTGCCAGCAGTTTTGCAGGGGGGAATCAGCCCCAGCATTTT
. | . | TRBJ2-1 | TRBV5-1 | CASSLGGSYSYNEQFF | TGCGCCAGCAGCTTGGGCGGATCTTATTCCTACAATGAGCAGTTCTTC
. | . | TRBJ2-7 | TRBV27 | CASSQNYEQYF | TGTGCCAGCAGTCAGAACTACGAGCAGTACTTC